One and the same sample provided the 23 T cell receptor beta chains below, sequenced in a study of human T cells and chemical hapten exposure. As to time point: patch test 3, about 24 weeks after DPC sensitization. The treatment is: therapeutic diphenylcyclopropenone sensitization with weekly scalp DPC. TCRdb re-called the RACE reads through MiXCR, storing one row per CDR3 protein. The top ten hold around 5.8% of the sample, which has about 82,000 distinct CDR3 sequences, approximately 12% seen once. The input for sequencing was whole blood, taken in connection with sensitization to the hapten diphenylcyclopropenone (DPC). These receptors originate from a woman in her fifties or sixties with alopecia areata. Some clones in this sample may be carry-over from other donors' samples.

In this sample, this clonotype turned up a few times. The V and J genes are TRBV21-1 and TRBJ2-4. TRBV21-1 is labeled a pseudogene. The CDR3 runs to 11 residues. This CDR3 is CACAEQNIQYF. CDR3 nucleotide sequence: TGTGCCTGCGCAGAGCAAAACATTCAGTACTTC.

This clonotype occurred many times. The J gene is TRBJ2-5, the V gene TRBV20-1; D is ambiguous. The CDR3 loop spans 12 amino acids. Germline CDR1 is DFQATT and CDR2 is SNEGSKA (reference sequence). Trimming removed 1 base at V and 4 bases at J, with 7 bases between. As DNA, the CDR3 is TGCAGTGCTAGAGTCGAGGCAGAGACCCAGTACTTC. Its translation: CSARVEAETQYF.

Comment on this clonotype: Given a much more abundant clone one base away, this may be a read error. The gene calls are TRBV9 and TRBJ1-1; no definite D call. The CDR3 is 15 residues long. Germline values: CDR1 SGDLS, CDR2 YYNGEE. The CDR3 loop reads CASSVAAPGNTVAFF. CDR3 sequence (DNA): TGTGCCAGCAGCGTAGCCGCCCCGGGGAACACTGTAGCTTTCTTT.

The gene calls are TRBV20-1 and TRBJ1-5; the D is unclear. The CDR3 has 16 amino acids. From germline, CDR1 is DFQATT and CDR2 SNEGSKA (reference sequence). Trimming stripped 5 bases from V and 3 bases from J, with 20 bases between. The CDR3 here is CSAEVGAPRHNQPQHF. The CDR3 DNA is TGCAGTGCTGAGGTTGGCGCTCCGAGGCACAATCAGCCCCAGCATTTT.

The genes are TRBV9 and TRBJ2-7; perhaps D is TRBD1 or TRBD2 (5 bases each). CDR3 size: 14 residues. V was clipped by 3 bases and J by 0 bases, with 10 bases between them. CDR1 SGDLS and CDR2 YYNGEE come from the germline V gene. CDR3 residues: CASSAGTVSYEQYF. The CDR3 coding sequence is TGTGCCAGCAGCGCCGGGACCGTCTCCTACGAGCAGTACTTC.

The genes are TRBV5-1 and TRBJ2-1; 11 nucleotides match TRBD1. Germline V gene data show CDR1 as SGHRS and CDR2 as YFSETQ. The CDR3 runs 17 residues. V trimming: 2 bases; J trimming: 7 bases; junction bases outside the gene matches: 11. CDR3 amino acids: CASSLTTGQGARNEQFF. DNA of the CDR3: TGCGCCAGCAGCTTAACGACCGGACAGGGGGCTAGGAATGAGCAGTTCTTC.

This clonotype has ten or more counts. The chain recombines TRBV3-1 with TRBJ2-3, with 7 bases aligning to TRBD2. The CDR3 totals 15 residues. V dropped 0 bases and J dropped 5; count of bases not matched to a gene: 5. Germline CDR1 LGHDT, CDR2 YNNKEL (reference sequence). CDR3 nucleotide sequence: TGTGCCAGCAGCCAAGATCCGGGAGGCAGAGATACGCAGTATTTT. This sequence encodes CASSQDPGGRDTQYF.

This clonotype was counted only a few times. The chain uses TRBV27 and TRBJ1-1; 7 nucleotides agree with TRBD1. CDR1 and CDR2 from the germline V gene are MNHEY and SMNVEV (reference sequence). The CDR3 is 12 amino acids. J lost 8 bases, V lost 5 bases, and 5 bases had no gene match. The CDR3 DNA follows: TGTGCCAGCAGTCACAGGGGTCTCGAAGCTTTCTTT. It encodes CASSHRGLEAFF.

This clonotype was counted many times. The CDR3 nucleotides are TGTGCCAGCAGCCACGCAACAGGGGGCCCTCTAACCCTTCAGTACTTC. As protein: CASSHATGGPLTLQYF. The rearrangement joins TRBV11-2 to TRBJ2-4, with TRBD1 identical over 9 bases. V was pared by 5 bases and J by 11 bases, with 16 bases of the junction left unmatched. Germline CDR1 SGHAT, CDR2 FQNNGV. The CDR3 extends over 16 amino acids.

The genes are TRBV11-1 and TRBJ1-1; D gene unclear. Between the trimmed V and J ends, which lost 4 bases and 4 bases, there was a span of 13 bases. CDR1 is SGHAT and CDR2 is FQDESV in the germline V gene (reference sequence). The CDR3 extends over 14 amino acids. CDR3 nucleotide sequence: TGTGCCAGCAGCTCGGTTGATCGGGGCACTGAAGCTTTCTTT. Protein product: CASSSVDRGTEAFF.

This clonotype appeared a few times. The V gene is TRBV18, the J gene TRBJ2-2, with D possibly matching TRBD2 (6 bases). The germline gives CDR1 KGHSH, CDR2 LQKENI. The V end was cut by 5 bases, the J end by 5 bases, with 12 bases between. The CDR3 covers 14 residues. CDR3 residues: CASSGGIDTGELFF. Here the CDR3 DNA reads TGTGCCAGCTCAGGCGGGATTGATACCGGGGAGCTGTTTTTT.

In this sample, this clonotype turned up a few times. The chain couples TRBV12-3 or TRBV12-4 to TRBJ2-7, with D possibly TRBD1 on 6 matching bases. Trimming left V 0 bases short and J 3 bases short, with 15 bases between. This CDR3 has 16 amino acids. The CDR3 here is CASSLALGAHLYEQYF. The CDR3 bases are TGTGCCAGCAGTTTAGCGCTGGGGGCCCACCTCTACGAGCAGTACTTC.

CDR3 residues: CASKQTGGHETQYF. CDR3 sequence (DNA): TGTGCCAGCAAACAGACAGGGGGTCACGAGACCCAGTACTTC. This chain joins TRBV6-2 or TRBV6-3 and TRBJ2-5; TRBD1 agrees at 9 bases. This CDR3 has 14 amino acids. Germline V gene sequence: CDR1 MNHEY, CDR2 SVGEGT. J was trimmed by 5 bases and V by 7 bases; bases with no gene match: 8.

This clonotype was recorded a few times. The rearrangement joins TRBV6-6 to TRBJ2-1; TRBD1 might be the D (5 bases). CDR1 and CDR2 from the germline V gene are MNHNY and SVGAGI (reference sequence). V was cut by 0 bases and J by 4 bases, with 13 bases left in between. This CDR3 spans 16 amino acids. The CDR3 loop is CASSYSRTDKYNEQFF. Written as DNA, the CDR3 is TGTGCCAGCAGTTACTCTCGGACGGACAAGTACAATGAGCAGTTCTTC.

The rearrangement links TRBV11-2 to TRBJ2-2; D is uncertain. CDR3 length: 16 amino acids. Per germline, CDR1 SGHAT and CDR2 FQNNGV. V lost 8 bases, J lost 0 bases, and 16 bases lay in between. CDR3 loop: CASRSTTGSNTGELFF. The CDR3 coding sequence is TGTGCCAGCCGCTCGACGACTGGCTCGAACACCGGGGAGCTGTTTTTT.

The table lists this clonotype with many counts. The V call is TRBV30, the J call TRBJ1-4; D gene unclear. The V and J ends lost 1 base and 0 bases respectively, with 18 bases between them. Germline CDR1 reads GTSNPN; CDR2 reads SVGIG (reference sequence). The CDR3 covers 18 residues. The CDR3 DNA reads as TGTGCCTGGAGTGAAACTACAATTATAGGGACAACTAATGAAAAACTGTTTTTT. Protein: CAWSETTIIGTTNEKLFF.

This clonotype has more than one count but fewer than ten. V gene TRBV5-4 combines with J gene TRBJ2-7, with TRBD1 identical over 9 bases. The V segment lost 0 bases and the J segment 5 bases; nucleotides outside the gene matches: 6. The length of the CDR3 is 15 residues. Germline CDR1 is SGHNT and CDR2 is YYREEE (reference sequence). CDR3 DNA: TGTGCCAGCAGCTTGGCGGGGACAGGGATCCACGAGCAGTACTTC. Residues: CASSLAGTGIHEQYF.

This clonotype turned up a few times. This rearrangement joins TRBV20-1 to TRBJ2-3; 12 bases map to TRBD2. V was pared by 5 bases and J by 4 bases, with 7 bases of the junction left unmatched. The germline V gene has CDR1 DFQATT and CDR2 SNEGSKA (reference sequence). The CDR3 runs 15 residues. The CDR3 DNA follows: TGCAGTGCTTTAGCGACTAGCGGGGGCGCAGATACGCAGTATTTT. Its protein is CSALATSGGADTQYF.

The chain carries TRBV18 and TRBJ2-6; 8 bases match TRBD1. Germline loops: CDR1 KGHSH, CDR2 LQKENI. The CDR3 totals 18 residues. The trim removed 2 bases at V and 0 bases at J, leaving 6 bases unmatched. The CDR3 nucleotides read TGTGCCAGCTCACCATCGGGACAGGCAAGCTCTGGGGCCAACGTCCTGACTTTC. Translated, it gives CASSPSGQASSGANVLTF.

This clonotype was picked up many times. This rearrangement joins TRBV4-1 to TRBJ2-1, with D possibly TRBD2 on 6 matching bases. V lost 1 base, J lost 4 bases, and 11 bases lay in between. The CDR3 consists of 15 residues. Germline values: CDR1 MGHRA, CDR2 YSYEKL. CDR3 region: CASSQGREIYNEQFF. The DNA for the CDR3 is TGCGCCAGCAGCCAAGGCCGGGAGATTTACAATGAGCAGTTCTTC.

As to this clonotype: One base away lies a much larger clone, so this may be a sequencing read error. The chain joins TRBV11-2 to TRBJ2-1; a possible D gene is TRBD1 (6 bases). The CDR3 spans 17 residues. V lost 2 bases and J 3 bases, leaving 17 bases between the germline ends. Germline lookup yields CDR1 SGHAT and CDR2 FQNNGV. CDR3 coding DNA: TGTGCCAGCAGCTTATTTGCAGGGGCCGGCTTCTACAATGAGCAGTTCTTC. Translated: CASSLFAGAGFYNEQFF. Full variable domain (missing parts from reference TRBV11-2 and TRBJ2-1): EAGVAQSPRYKIIEKRQSVAFWCNPISGHATLYWYQQILGQGPKLLIQFQNNGVVDDSQLPKDRFSAERLKGVDSTLKIQPAKLEDSAVYLCASSLFAGAGFYNEQFFGPGTRLTVL.

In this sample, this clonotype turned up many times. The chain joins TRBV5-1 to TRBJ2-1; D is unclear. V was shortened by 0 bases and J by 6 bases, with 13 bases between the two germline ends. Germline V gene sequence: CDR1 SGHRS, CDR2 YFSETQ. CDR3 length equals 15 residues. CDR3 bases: TGCGCCAGCAGCTTGGGACTGTCCCCGGGCAATGAGCAGTTCTTC. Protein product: CASSLGLSPGNEQFF.

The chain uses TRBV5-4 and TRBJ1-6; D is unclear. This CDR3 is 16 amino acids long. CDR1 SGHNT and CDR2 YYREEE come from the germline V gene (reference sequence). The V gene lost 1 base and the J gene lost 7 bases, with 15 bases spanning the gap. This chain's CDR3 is CASSLKDRGNNSPLHF. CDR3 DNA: TGTGCCAGCAGCTTGAAGGATCGGGGAAACAATTCACCCCTCCACTTT.